The rows below give T cell receptor beta chains drawn from one sample of a study of T cell responses to AZD1222 COVID-19 vaccine. The assay was immunoSEQ multiplex PCR, and TCRdb's table has in-frame clones only and misses some. This sample has 100,000 or so clones, with roughly 90% found just once. Source: peripheral blood, taken on day 0 of AZD1222 vaccination. The receptors here all came from an adult in good health. CDR3s include the opening cysteine and the closing phenylalanine or tryptophan. The D gene is left open where the match is weak. Where a row states a size, it is once, few, many or the class of an expanded clone; other rows omit it.

v_gene	d_gene	abundance	j_gene	CDR3aa	CDR3nt
TRBV6-4	TRBD1	-	TRBJ1-1	CASRPDRGFTEAFF	TGTGCCAGCAGGCCCGACAGGGGGTTCACTGAAGCTTTCTTT
TRBV7-6	-	few	TRBJ2-7	CASSLTLINEQYF	TGTGCCAGCAGCTTGACACTCATCAACGAGCAGTACTTC
TRBV9	TRBD2	-	TRBJ2-7	CASSVGSSGYEQYF	TGTGCCAGCAGCGTAGGTTCTAGCGGATACGAGCAGTACTTC
TRBV10-1	TRBD2	few	TRBJ2-2	CASSDLAGSTGELFF	TGCGCCAGCAGTGATCTAGCGGGGTCGACCGGGGAGCTGTTTTTT
TRBV3-1/TRBV3-2	TRBD1	-	TRBJ2-7	CASSASTGVEQYF	TGTGCCAGCAGCGCAAGTACAGGGGTCGAGCAGTACTTC
TRBV6-2/TRBV6-3	TRBD2	once	TRBJ2-2	CASSYLRLAGVGTGELFF	TGTGCCAGCAGTTACCTCAGACTAGCGGGAGTCGGAACCGGGGAGCTGTTTTTT
TRBV2	TRBD2	-	TRBJ2-7	CASSGLAGVWGYEQYF	TGTGCCAGCAGCGGCCTAGCGGGAGTTTGGGGCTACGAGCAGTACTTC
TRBV18	-	-	TRBJ1-1	CASSPVPARTEAFF	TGTGCCAGCTCACCCGTCCCGGCTAGGACTGAAGCTTTCTTT
TRBV19	-	-	TRBJ1-3	CASTRGGAGNTIYF	TGTGCCAGTACTCGCGGGGGAGCTGGAAACACCATATATTTT
TRBV7-2	TRBD1	-	TRBJ1-6	CASSLQQGGVNSPLHF	TGTGCCAGCAGCTTGCAACAGGGGGGAGTAAATTCACCCCTCCACTTT
TRBV5-1	TRBD2	-	TRBJ2-5	CASSLSSGTQETQYF	TGCGCCAGCAGCCTGTCTAGCGGGACCCAAGAGACCCAGTACTTC
TRBV5-4	-	-	TRBJ2-3	CAVGGASTDTQYF	TGTGCCGTGGGGGGCGCTAGCACAGATACGCAGTATTTT
TRBV5-5	TRBD2	-	TRBJ2-1	CASSLGTSGSYEQFF	TGTGCCAGCAGCTTGGGGACTAGCGGGAGTTATGAGCAGTTCTTC
TRBV24-1	-	-	TRBJ2-7	CATSDPHHYEQYF	TGTGCCACCAGTGATCCACACCACTACGAGCAGTACTTC
TRBV5-1	TRBD1	-	TRBJ2-7	CASSHRDRPGEQYF	TGCGCCAGCAGCCACCGGGACAGGCCGGGGGAGCAGTACTTC
TRBV3-1/TRBV3-2	-	-	TRBJ1-2	CASSYALLQGYTF	TGTGCCAGCAGCTATGCACTTCTACAAGGCTACACCTTC
TRBV20-1	-	once	TRBJ1-2	CSARAIYGYTF	TGCAGTGCTAGGGCCATCTATGGCTACACCTTC
TRBV7-9	-	few	TRBJ1-6	CASSQTINSPLHF	TGTGCCAGCAGCCAAACTATTAATTCACCCCTCCACTTT
TRBV28	-	-	TRBJ2-1	CASSDLTGTNEQFF	TGTGCCAGCAGTGACCTCACAGGGACCAATGAGCAGTTCTTC
TRBV19	TRBD2	-	TRBJ2-1	CASSHSGITSYNEQFF	TGTGCCAGTAGCCATAGCGGGATTACGTCCTACAATGAGCAGTTCTTC